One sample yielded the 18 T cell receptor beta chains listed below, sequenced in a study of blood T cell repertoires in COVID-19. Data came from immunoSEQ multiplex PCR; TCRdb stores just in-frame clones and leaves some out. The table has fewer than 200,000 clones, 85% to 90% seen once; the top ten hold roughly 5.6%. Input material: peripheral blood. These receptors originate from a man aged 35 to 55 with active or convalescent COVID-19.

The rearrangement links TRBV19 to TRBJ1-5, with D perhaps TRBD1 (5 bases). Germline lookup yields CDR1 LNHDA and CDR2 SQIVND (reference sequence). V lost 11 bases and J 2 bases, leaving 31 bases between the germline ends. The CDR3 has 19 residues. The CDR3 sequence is CAWGGGGQGFGMRNQPQHF. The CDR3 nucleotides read TGTGCCTGGGGGGGAGGCGGGCAGGGCTTTGGGATGCGCAATCAGCCCCAGCATTTT.

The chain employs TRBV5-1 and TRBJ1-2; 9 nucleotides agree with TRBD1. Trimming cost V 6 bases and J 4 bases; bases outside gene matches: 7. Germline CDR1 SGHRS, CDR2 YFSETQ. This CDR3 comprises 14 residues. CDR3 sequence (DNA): TGCGCCAGCACCCCAACAGGGGGCAGCTATGGCTACACCTTC. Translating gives CASTPTGGSYGYTF.

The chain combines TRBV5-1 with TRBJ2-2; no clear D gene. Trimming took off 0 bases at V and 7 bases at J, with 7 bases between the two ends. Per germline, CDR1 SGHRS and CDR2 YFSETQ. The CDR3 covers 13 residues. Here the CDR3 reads CASSLALGGELFF. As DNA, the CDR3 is TGCGCCAGCAGCTTGGCCCTCGGCGGGGAGCTGTTTTTT.

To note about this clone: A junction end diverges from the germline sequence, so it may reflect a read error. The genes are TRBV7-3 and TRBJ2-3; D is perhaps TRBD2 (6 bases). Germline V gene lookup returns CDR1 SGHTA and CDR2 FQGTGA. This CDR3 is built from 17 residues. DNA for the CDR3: TGTGCCAGCAGCCTAACAAGGACTATACGAGGCACAGATACGCAGTATTTT. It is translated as CASSLTRTIRGTDTQYF.

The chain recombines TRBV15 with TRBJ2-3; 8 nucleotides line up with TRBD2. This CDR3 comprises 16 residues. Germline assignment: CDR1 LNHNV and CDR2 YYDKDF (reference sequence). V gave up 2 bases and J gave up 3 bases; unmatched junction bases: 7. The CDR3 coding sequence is TGTGCCACCAGCAGAACCCCAGCGGGAGCAACAGATACGCAGTATTTT. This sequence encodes CATSRTPAGATDTQYF.

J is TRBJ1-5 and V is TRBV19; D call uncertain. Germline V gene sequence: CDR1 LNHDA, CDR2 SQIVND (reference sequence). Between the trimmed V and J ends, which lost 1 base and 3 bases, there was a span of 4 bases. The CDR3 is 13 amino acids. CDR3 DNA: TGTGCCAGTAGTATAGGGCACAATCAGCCCCAGCATTTT. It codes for CASSIGHNQPQHF.

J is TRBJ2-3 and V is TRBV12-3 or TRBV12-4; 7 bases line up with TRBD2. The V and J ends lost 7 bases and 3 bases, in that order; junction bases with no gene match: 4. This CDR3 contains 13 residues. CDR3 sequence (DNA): TGTGCCAGCACTGGGGGGGGTACAGATACGCAGTATTTT. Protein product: CASTGGGTDTQYF.

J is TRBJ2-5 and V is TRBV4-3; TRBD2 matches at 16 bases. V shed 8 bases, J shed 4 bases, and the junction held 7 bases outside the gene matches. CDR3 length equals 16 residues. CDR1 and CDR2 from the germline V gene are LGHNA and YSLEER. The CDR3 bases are TGCGCCAGCGCGGGGACTAGCGGGGGGGCCGGAGAGACCCAGTACTTC. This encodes CASAGTSGGAGETQYF.

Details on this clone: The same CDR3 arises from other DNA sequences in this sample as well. Written as DNA, the CDR3 is TGTGCCAGCAGTTACTCGAGGGGGAACGAGCAGTACTTC. The encoded protein is CASSYSRGNEQYF. The chain employs TRBV6-5 and TRBJ2-7; tentatively, D is TRBD1 (6 bases). Germline CDR1 is MNHEY and CDR2 is SVGAGI. Trimming cost V 0 bases and J 5 bases, with 8 bases left between them. This CDR3 comprises 13 residues.

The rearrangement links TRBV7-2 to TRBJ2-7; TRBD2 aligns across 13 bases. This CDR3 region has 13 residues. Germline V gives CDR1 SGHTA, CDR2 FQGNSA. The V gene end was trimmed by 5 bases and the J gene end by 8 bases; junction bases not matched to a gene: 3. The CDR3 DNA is TGTGCCAGCAGCCCGGGACTAGCGGGGAAGCAGTACTTC. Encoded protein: CASSPGLAGKQYF.

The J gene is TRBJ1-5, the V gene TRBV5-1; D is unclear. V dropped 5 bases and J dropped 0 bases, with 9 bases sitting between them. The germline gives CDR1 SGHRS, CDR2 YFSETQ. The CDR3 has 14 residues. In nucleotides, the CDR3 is TGCGCCAGCAGGGAGGACTTTAGCAATCAGCCCCAGCATTTT. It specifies CASREDFSNQPQHF.

CDR3 residues: CSVGLAGVSPYNEQFF. DNA of the CDR3: TGCAGCGTTGGCCTAGCGGGAGTCAGTCCCTACAATGAGCAGTTCTTC. The V call is TRBV29-1, the J call TRBJ2-1; 10 positions match TRBD2. V lost 4 bases to trimming and J lost 2 bases; unmatched junction nucleotides: 8. The CDR3 length is 16 residues. CDR1 and CDR2 from the germline V gene are SQVTM and ANQGSEA.

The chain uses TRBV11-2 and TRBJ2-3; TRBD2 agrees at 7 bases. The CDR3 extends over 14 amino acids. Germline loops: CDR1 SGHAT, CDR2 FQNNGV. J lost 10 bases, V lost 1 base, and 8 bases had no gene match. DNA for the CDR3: TGTGCCAGCAGCTTAGGTGGTTTCGGGGGGTCGCAGTATTTT. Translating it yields CASSLGGFGGSQYF. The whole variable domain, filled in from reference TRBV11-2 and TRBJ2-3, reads EAGVAQSPRYKIIEKRQSVAFWCNPISGHATLYWYQQILGQGPKLLIQFQNNGVVDDSQLPKDRFSAERLKGVDSTLKIQPAKLEDSAVYLCASSLGGFGGSQYFGPGTRLTVL.

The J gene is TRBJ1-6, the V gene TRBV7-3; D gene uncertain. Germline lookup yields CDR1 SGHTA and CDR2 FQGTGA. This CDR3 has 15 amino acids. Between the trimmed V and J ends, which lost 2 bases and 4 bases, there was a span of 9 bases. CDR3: CASSLRSGYNSPLHF. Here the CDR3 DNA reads TGTGCCAGCAGCTTACGGTCGGGGTATAATTCACCCCTCCACTTT. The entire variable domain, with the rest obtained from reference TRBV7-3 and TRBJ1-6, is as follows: GAGVSQTPSNKVTEKGKYVELRCDPISGHTALYWYRQSLGQGPEFLIYFQGTGAADDSGLPNDRFFAVRPEGSVSTLKIQRTERGDSAVYLCASSLRSGYNSPLHFGNGTRLTVT.

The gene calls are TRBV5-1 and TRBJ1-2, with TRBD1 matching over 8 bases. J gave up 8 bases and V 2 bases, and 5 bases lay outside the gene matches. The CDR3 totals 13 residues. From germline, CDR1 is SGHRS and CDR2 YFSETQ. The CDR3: CASSFGQGNGYTF. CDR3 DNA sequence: TGCGCCAGCAGCTTTGGACAGGGCAACGGCTACACCTTC.

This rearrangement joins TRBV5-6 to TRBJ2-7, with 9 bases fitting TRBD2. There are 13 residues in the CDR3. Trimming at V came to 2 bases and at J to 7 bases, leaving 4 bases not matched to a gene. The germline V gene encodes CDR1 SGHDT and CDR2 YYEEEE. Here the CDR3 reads CASSFASGVEQYF. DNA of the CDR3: TGTGCCAGCAGCTTCGCTAGCGGGGTTGAGCAGTACTTC.

The CDR3 DNA reads TGTGCCAGCAGTTTCAGGGAGGCAGATACGCAGTATTTT. This encodes CASSFREADTQYF. The chain carries TRBV27 and TRBJ2-3, with D perhaps matching TRBD2 (6 bases). Trimming took 3 bases from V and 4 from J, leaving 8 bases between them. The CDR3 extends over 13 amino acids. CDR1 is MNHEY, CDR2 SMNVEV, per germline (reference sequence).

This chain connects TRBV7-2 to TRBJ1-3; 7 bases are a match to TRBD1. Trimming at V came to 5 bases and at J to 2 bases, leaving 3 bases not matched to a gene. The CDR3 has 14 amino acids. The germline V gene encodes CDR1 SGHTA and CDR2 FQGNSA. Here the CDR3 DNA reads TGTGCCAGCAGCATAAGGGGGCCTGGAAACACCATATATTTT. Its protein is CASSIRGPGNTIYF.